The 11 T cell receptor beta chains below all came from one sample that was sequenced in a study of shared clonotypes between healthy human individuals. Some clones are missing from TCRdb's copy, which holds only in-frame ones; the method was immunoSEQ multiplex PCR. The sample has about 2.2 million clones, just over 90% seen once. In the naive CD8 group, cells lacked CD45RO and were positively selected for CCR7, so terminally differentiated effector memory CD45RA+ cells were left out. Sample: naive CD8+ T cells from PBMCs. These receptors came from a man aged 18 to 35 in good health. Some clones in this sample may be carry-over from other donors' samples.

This chain connects TRBV28 to TRBJ2-1; TRBD1 is a possible D gene (6 bases). Germline V CDR1 and CDR2: MDHEN, SYDVKM. V was trimmed by 6 bases and J by 2 bases, leaving 17 bases between them. This CDR3 comprises 16 residues. CDR3 sequence (DNA): TGTGCCAGCAGGCAGGGGATCAGAGCCCCCTACAATGAGCAGTTCTTC. Translated, it gives CASRQGIRAPYNEQFF.

About this clone: This sample also contains other DNA sequences that code for the same CDR3. This chain connects TRBV4-1 to TRBJ2-1; TRBD2 aligns across 11 bases. Trimming took 0 bases from V and 3 from J; bases not matched to a gene: 1. CDR1 is MGHRA and CDR2 is YSYEKL in the germline V gene. The CDR3 is 16 amino acids. CDR3 DNA sequence: TGCGCCAGCAGCCAAGAAGGGACTAGCGGCTACAATGAGCAGTTCTTC. It yields the protein CASSQEGTSGYNEQFF.

The J gene is TRBJ2-7, the V gene TRBV7-2, with 13 bases matching TRBD2. V gave up 5 bases and J gave up 4 bases; unmatched junction bases: 5. CDR1 and CDR2 (germline): SGHTA, FQGNSA. The CDR3 is 15 amino acids. The CDR3 nucleotides read TGTGCCAGCAGCCAAGGACTAGCGGGAGAGTACGAGCAGTACTTC. Its protein product is CASSQGLAGEYEQYF.

The chain employs TRBV28 and TRBJ1-4, with 7 nucleotides matching TRBD1. The V segment lost 6 bases and the J segment 3 bases; nucleotides outside the gene matches: 7. The CDR3 has 15 residues. Per germline, CDR1 MDHEN and CDR2 SYDVKM. The CDR3, as DNA: TGTGCCAGCAGAAAGACAGGGAAGGCTAATGAAAAACTGTTTTTT. This gives the protein CASRKTGKANEKLFF.

This clone has just a few counts. J is TRBJ1-5 and V is TRBV6-5; unclear D gene. This CDR3 has 14 amino acids. V shed 5 bases and J shed 4 bases, with 12 bases lying between them. Germline CDR1 MNHEY, CDR2 SVGAGI. The DNA for the CDR3 is TGTGCCAGCAGTCCCCTTCGGGTAAATCAGCCCCAGCATTTT. This encodes CASSPLRVNQPQHF.

The V gene is TRBV28, the J gene TRBJ2-7; D is possibly TRBD2 (5 bases). Per the germline V gene, CDR1 is MDHEN and CDR2 is SYDVKM. The CDR3 covers 15 residues. Trimming stripped 6 bases from V and 4 bases from J, with 19 bases between. The CDR3 coding sequence is TGTGCCAGCAGCCGACCGGCTGGAGGACCGTACGAGCAGTACTTC. Residues: CASSRPAGGPYEQYF.

This chain connects TRBV9 to TRBJ2-7; 13 bases fit TRBD2. There are 19 residues in the CDR3. V was pared by 5 bases and J by 2 bases, with 16 bases of the junction left unmatched. Germline-derived CDR1 and CDR2 are SGDLS and YYNGEE. CDR3 bases: TGTGCCAGCAGTGACAGCCCCGGGACTAGCGGGGTCAGACCCTACGAGCAGTACTTC. It specifies CASSDSPGTSGVRPYEQYF.

The V gene is TRBV5-1, the J gene TRBJ2-7, with D possibly being TRBD2 (5 bases). Germline CDR1 and CDR2: SGHRS and YFSETQ. Trimming removed 0 bases from V and 0 bases from J, with 10 bases in between. The CDR3 consists of 15 residues. The CDR3 here is CASSLEAGISYEQYF. In DNA form, the CDR3 reads TGCGCCAGCAGCTTGGAGGCGGGTATCTCCTACGAGCAGTACTTC.

The chain links TRBV9 to TRBJ2-2, with 10 bases lining up with TRBD2. V shed 0 bases, J shed 8 bases, and the junction held 13 bases outside the gene matches. CDR3 size: 18 residues. Germline values: CDR1 SGDLS, CDR2 YYNGEE. The CDR3: CASSVDTSGTLNWGELFF. The CDR3 coding sequence is TGTGCCAGCAGCGTAGATACTAGCGGGACCCTGAATTGGGGGGAGCTGTTTTTT.

This chain joins TRBV7-9 and TRBJ1-5, with D tentatively TRBD1 (5 bases). Germline loops: CDR1 SEHNR, CDR2 FQNEAQ (reference sequence). The germline V and J ends were trimmed by 5 bases and 10 bases, with 18 bases remaining between them. The CDR3 sequence is 14 residues long. The CDR3 loop is CASSPGTGREPQHF. The CDR3 DNA follows: TGTGCCAGCAGCCCGGGGACGGGTCGAGAACCCCAGCATTTT.

This clone was seen only a few times. The chain recombines TRBV7-8 with TRBJ1-1; 8 bases line up with TRBD1. Trimming removed 5 bases from V and 2 bases from J; junction bases left unmatched: 13. CDR1 is SGHVS, CDR2 FQNEAQ, per germline. The CDR3 spans 17 residues. CDR3 DNA sequence: TGTGCCAGCAGCGCCCAGACAGGGGCCGGTGCCAACACTGAAGCTTTCTTT. Its protein is CASSAQTGAGANTEAFF.